These 5 T cell receptor beta chains were all obtained from the same sample, sequenced in a study of early T cells in non-severe SARS-CoV-2 infection. MiXCR was run by TCRdb on the 5' RACE reads, yielding one entry per CDR3 protein. The repertoire includes about 100,000 distinct CDR3 sequences, about 12% of them detected once, and approximately 3.1% sits in the top ten. Sequencing was carried out using whole blood. The source of these receptors is an adult who was a healthcare worker with PCR-confirmed SARS-CoV-2 infection or an uninfected control (not recorded which).

This clonotype was counted only a few times. V gene TRBV12-3 or TRBV12-4 combines with J gene TRBJ2-5; a possible D gene is TRBD1 (5 bases). The CDR3 spans 12 residues. The ends were cut back, 1 base at V and 9 bases at J, with 9 bases in the middle. The CDR3 bases are TGTGCCAGCAGTTTAGAGTCAGGGTCCCAGTACTTC. This codes for CASSLESGSQYF.

This clonotype was seen many times. V is TRBV5-1 and J is TRBJ1-1; 9 positions agree with TRBD1. Germline loops: CDR1 SGHRS, CDR2 YFSETQ. This CDR3 has 15 amino acids. The V segment lost 4 bases and the J segment 4 bases; nucleotides outside the gene matches: 8. The CDR3: CASSVDRGGGTEAFF. DNA of the CDR3: TGCGCCAGCAGCGTAGACAGGGGGGGTGGCACTGAAGCTTTCTTT.

The rearrangement joins TRBV12-5 to TRBJ2-2, with D perhaps TRBD2 (7 bases). The CDR3 consists of 17 residues. Trimming shortened V by 7 bases and J by 4 bases, and 22 bases separated the two germline ends. Germline V lookup: CDR1 LGHNT, CDR2 FRNRAP. CDR3 protein: CASAPRGGVLSTGELFF. In nucleotides, the CDR3 is TGTGCTAGTGCCCCGAGAGGGGGGGTCTTATCCACCGGGGAGCTGTTTTTT. The whole variable domain, filled in from reference TRBV12-5 and TRBJ2-2, reads DARVTQTPRHKVTEMGQEVTMRCQPILGHNTVFWYRQTMMQGLELLAYFRNRAPLDDSGMPKDRFSAEMPDATLATLKIQPSEPRDSAVYFCASAPRGGVLSTGELFFGEGSRLTVL.

This clonotype was observed a few times. This chain uses TRBV5-1 with TRBJ1-1; D gene uncertain. This CDR3 is 14 amino acids long. V lost 0 bases and J 3 bases, leaving 9 bases between the germline ends. The germline CDR1 and CDR2 sequences are SGHRS and YFSETQ. As DNA, the CDR3 is TGCGCCAGCAGCTTGGATGGTCTTTACACTGAAGCTTTCTTT. Protein: CASSLDGLYTEAFF.

The chain recombines TRBV6-2 or TRBV6-3 with TRBJ2-1, with a tentative D call TRBD2 (6 bases). V dropped 5 bases and J dropped 4 bases, with 12 bases sitting between them. There are 14 residues in the CDR3. Germline V gene data show CDR1 as MNHEY and CDR2 as SVGEGT. The CDR3 nucleotides are TGTGCCAGCAGTCCGGGAGACACGTACAATGAGCAGTTCTTC. It yields the protein CASSPGDTYNEQFF.